One sample yielded the 2 T cell receptor beta chains listed below, sequenced in a study of blood T cell repertoires in COVID-19. The repertoire was sequenced with immunoSEQ multiplex PCR; TCRdb's copy has only in-frame clones and lacks some. The repertoire includes about 60,000 clones, 70% to 85% of them detected once, and 3.5% sits in the top ten. The sample consisted of peripheral blood. The receptor source for this set is a man aged 55-75 years with acute or convalescent COVID-19.

The gene calls are TRBV18 and TRBJ2-4, with TRBD1 matching over 11 bases. The CDR3 runs to 17 residues. V lost 0 bases, J lost 1 base, and 2 bases stayed unmatched. The germline V gene encodes CDR1 KGHSH and CDR2 LQKENI. This CDR3 is CASSPPGQGAAKNIQYF. The CDR3 DNA sequence: TGTGCCAGCTCACCACCTGGACAGGGGGCGGCCAAAAACATTCAGTACTTC.

This chain uses TRBV27 with TRBJ1-2; possibly TRBD1 for D (5 bases). Germline V CDR1 and CDR2: MNHEY, SMNVEV (reference sequence). The CDR3 length is 12 residues. Trimming left V 6 bases short and J 1 base short, with 6 bases between. CDR3 in DNA: TGTGCCAGCAGAAGGGGTAACTATGGCTACACCTTC. This encodes CASRRGNYGYTF.